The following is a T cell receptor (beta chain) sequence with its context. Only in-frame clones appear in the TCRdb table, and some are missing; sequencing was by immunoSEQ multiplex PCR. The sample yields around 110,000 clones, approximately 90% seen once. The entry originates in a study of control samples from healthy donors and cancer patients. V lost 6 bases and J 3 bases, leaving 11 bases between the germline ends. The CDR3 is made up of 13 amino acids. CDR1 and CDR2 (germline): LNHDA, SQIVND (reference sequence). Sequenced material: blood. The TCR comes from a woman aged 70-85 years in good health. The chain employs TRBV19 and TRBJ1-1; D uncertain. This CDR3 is CASSQGRHTEAFF. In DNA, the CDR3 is TGTGCCAGTAGCCAAGGCAGGCACACTGAAGCTTTCTTT.